This T cell receptor (beta chain) is from a study of blood T cell repertoires in COVID-19. Germline-derived CDR1 and CDR2 are SGHRS and YFSETQ. After removal of 6 bases from V and 2 bases from J, the junction contained 4 bases not matched to a gene. This CDR3 has 14 residues. Original processing notes: It was from reference gene primer amplification that nucleated cell counts were estimated. The data were produced by immunoSEQ multiplex PCR, yet TCRdb's version contains in-frame clones alone and is incomplete. V and J calls and clone size are given by that table; D and trimming were obtained from the DNA. The data hold about 670,000 clones, with around 90% observed a single time.

Sequenced: peripheral blood. The J gene is TRBJ2-7, the V gene TRBV5-1; 11 nucleotides align to TRBD2. The source is a woman under 30 with acute or convalescent COVID-19. The CDR3 DNA sequence: TGCGCCAGCAAACTTAGCGGGGGGGCCTACGAGCAGTACTTC. Residues: CASKLSGGAYEQYF.